The 26 T cell receptor beta chains reported below all come from one sample, sequenced in a study of T cell repertoires in cytomegalovirus infection. TCRdb used MiXCR to reprocess the reads, holding one entry per CDR3 protein. The table records roughly 920,000 distinct CDR3 sequences, roughly a third of them present only once. The antigens for these receptors are not known. The specimen comprised cultured CD8+ T cells from PBMCs, sampled from culture after CMV antigen stimulation. These receptors all come from a human donor in good health (CMV status not recorded). Some clones in this sample may be carry-over from other donors' samples.

V gene TRBV9 combines with J gene TRBJ1-1; no reliable D call. Germline lookup yields CDR1 SGDLS and CDR2 YYNGEE. V was cut by 2 bases and J by 5 bases, with 16 bases left in between. The CDR3 is 15 residues long. CDR3 sequence: CASSVPKEGGTEAFF. In DNA, the CDR3 is TGTGCCAGCAGCGTTCCCAAGGAGGGCGGGACTGAAGCTTTCTTT.

This rearrangement joins TRBV27 to TRBJ1-1; the D gene is possibly TRBD1 (5 bases). V was shortened by 3 bases and J by 7 bases, with 12 bases between the two germline ends. Germline V gives CDR1 MNHEY, CDR2 SMNVEV (reference sequence). There are 13 residues in the CDR3. The DNA of the CDR3 is TGTGCCAGCAGTTTTACGGGGGGGAATGAAGCTTTCTTT. Residues: CASSFTGGNEAFF.

This clonotype rates as medium-sized. The rearrangement uses TRBV5-6 and TRBJ2-1, with D possibly TRBD2 on 5 matching bases. This CDR3 contains 12 residues. CDR1 SGHDT and CDR2 YYEEEE come from the germline V gene. Trimming took off 4 bases at V and 12 bases at J, with 14 bases between the two ends. DNA of the CDR3: TGTGCCAGCAGCCTGGACTGGCGTGGGCAGTTCTTC. It yields the protein CASSLDWRGQFF.

The chain links TRBV10-3 to TRBJ2-1; 13 bases are a match to TRBD2. The germline V gene has CDR1 ENHRY and CDR2 SYGVKD. The CDR3 contains 15 residues. Trimming took 2 bases from V and 7 from J; bases not matched to a gene: 2. CDR3 coding DNA: TGTGCCATCAGTGAGACTAGCGGGGGGGCAAATGAGCAGTTCTTC. Amino acid sequence: CAISETSGGANEQFF.

In DNA, the CDR3 is TGTGCCAGCAGGGATCGAATGGAGACTGAAGCTTTCTTT. Protein: CASRDRMETEAFF. The chain combines TRBV5-5 with TRBJ1-1; the D is unclear. Germline CDR1 SGHKS, CDR2 YYEKEE (reference sequence). The CDR3 is 13 amino acids. Trimming pared 5 bases from V and 5 bases from J, leaving 13 bases between.

This clonotype was counted only a few times. The rearrangement joins TRBV29-1 to TRBJ2-5; D not resolved. Between the trimmed V and J ends, which lost 6 bases and 4 bases, there was a span of 3 bases. This CDR3 has 9 amino acids. Germline V CDR1 and CDR2: SQVTM, ANQGSEA. The CDR3 loop is CSVGETQYF. The CDR3 coding sequence is TGCAGCGTCGGAGAGACCCAGTACTTC.

DNA of the CDR3: TGTGCCAGCGCGTCACAGGGAAACTACGAGCAGTACTTC. This gives the protein CASASQGNYEQYF. This chain connects TRBV13 to TRBJ2-7, with D perhaps TRBD1 (6 bases). The CDR3 spans 13 residues. Trimming shortened V by 8 bases and J by 3 bases, and 14 bases separated the two germline ends. Germline values: CDR1 PRHDT, CDR2 FYEKMQ (reference sequence).

This clonotype was observed a handful of times. V and J are TRBV7-9 and TRBJ1-1; D is unresolved. V lost 5 bases and J 7 bases, leaving 11 bases between the germline ends. CDR1 and CDR2 (germline): SEHNR, FQNEAQ (reference sequence). CDR3 length equals 12 residues. CDR3 amino acids: CASSPPGFEAFF. The DNA for the CDR3 is TGTGCCAGCAGCCCGCCTGGCTTTGAAGCTTTCTTT.

The CDR3 spells CSADLTGLFQGYTF. DNA of the CDR3: TGCAGTGCTGACTTGACAGGCTTGTTTCAGGGCTACACCTTC. The gene calls are TRBV20-1 and TRBJ1-2; weak D call: TRBD1 (6 bases). Germline V gene sequence: CDR1 DFQATT, CDR2 SNEGSKA (reference sequence). This CDR3 has 14 amino acids. Trimming removed 5 bases from V and 8 bases from J, with 21 bases in between.

This chain links TRBV6-5 with TRBJ1-1, with TRBD1 matching 8 bases. The CDR3 contains 13 residues. Germline CDR1 reads MNHEY; CDR2 reads SVGAGI. V trimming: 6 bases; J trimming: 4 bases; junction bases outside the gene matches: 4. CDR3 sequence reads: CASSWGQVTEAFF. The DNA for the CDR3 is TGTGCCAGCAGCTGGGGACAGGTCACTGAAGCTTTCTTT.

V and J are TRBV15 and TRBJ1-6, with 7 bases aligning to TRBD1. The V and J ends lost 4 bases and 4 bases, in that order; junction bases with no gene match: 4. Germline V gives CDR1 LNHNV, CDR2 YYDKDF (reference sequence). The CDR3 is 15 residues long. DNA for the CDR3: TGTGCCACCAGCACCCCGACAGGGTATAATTCACCCCTCCACTTT. Translating it yields CATSTPTGYNSPLHF.

In this sample, this clonotype turned up a few times. The genes are TRBV6-6 and TRBJ1-2, with D tentatively TRBD1 (6 bases). The CDR3 covers 13 residues. The germline V gene encodes CDR1 MNHNY and CDR2 SVGAGI (reference sequence). V lost 2 bases and J 6 bases, leaving 10 bases between the germline ends. This chain's CDR3 is CASSYGGGDGYTF. The CDR3 DNA reads as TGTGCCAGCAGTTACGGGGGGGGCGATGGCTACACCTTC.

This clonotype was picked up a small number of times. The V and J genes are TRBV6-2 or TRBV6-3 and TRBJ1-5, with D maybe TRBD1 (6 bases). Germline loops: CDR1 MNHEY, CDR2 SVGEGT. There are 14 residues in the CDR3. The V end was cut by 5 bases, the J end by 1 base, with 9 bases between. CDR3 sequence: CASSKDRSNQPQHF. CDR3 nucleotide sequence: TGTGCCAGCAGTAAAGACAGGAGCAATCAGCCCCAGCATTTT.

V gene TRBV15 combines with J gene TRBJ2-7, with 12 bases matching TRBD1. This CDR3 spans 14 amino acids. The junction had 5 bases not matched to a gene; V was cut back by 5 bases and J by 6 bases. Germline V CDR1 and CDR2: LNHNV, YYDKDF (reference sequence). The CDR3 sequence is CATSVPGQGAEQYF. DNA for the CDR3: TGTGCCACCAGCGTTCCGGGACAGGGGGCCGAGCAGTACTTC.

The V gene is TRBV28, the J gene TRBJ2-5, with 9 bases that match TRBD2. CDR1 and CDR2 from the germline V gene are MDHEN and SYDVKM. V was clipped by 2 bases and J by 1 base; unmatched bases: 14. The CDR3 has 19 amino acids. CDR3: CASSLESASGDTIQETQYF. The CDR3 nucleotides read TGTGCCAGCAGTTTAGAGAGTGCTAGCGGGGACACAATCCAAGAGACCCAGTACTTC.

The gene calls are TRBV12-3 or TRBV12-4 and TRBJ2-3, with TRBD2 matching 12 bases. V was clipped by 4 bases and J by 1 base; unmatched bases: 12. The CDR3 runs 19 residues. DNA of the CDR3: TGTGCCAGCAGTTGGGCCCTAGCGGGGGGGCCGCTCGGCACAGATACGCAGTATTTT. It yields the protein CASSWALAGGPLGTDTQYF.

The table lists this clonotype with many counts. This sequence joins TRBV7-6 and TRBJ2-2; maybe TRBD1 (6 bases). From germline, CDR1 is SGHVS and CDR2 FNYEAQ. The CDR3 is made up of 14 amino acids. V lost 3 bases, J lost 6 bases, and 11 bases lay in between. The CDR3 region is CASSLTGPPGELFF. The CDR3 coding sequence is TGTGCCAGCAGCTTGACAGGCCCCCCCGGGGAGCTGTTTTTT. Supplemented by reference TRBV7-6 and TRBJ2-2, the full variable domain reads GAGVSQSPRYKVTKRGQDVALRCDPISGHVSLYWYRQALGQGPEFLTYFNYEAQQDKSGLPNDRFSAERPEGSISTLTIQRTEQRDSAMYRCASSLTGPPGELFFGEGSRLTVL.

This chain joins TRBV12-3 or TRBV12-4 and TRBJ2-5, with TRBD2 matching over 7 bases. The CDR3 covers 15 residues. V was pared by 4 bases and J by 1 base, with 6 bases of the junction left unmatched. This chain's CDR3 is CASSWGGITQETQYF. The CDR3 DNA sequence: TGTGCCAGCAGTTGGGGGGGGATAACCCAAGAGACCCAGTACTTC.

The V call is TRBV7-2, the J call TRBJ1-6; D gene unclear. This CDR3 is 13 amino acids long. V was shortened by 6 bases and J by 7 bases, with 10 bases between the two germline ends. Germline loops: CDR1 SGHTA, CDR2 FQGNSA. The CDR3 loop reads CASRGIRNSPLHF. The CDR3 DNA follows: TGTGCCAGCAGGGGAATTCGAAATTCACCCCTCCACTTT.

The rearrangement uses TRBV4-1 and TRBJ1-1; D remains ambiguous. The germline V gene has CDR1 MGHRA and CDR2 YSYEKL. The CDR3 covers 14 residues. Trimming shortened V by 4 bases and J by 4 bases, and 13 bases separated the two germline ends. The CDR3 loop reads CASSPMGGSTEAFF. CDR3 nucleotides: TGCGCCAGCAGCCCGATGGGAGGGAGCACTGAAGCTTTCTTT.

J is TRBJ1-3 and V is TRBV6-5, with 8 bases fitting TRBD1. Germline V gene lookup returns CDR1 MNHEY and CDR2 SVGAGI. The length of the CDR3 is 15 residues. Trimming took 7 bases from V and 0 from J; bases not matched to a gene: 5. This chain's CDR3 is CASKTGVLSGNTIYF. DNA of the CDR3: TGTGCCAGCAAGACAGGGGTCCTCTCTGGAAACACCATATATTTT.

The chain combines TRBV7-2 with TRBJ2-5, with D perhaps matching TRBD1 or TRBD2 (5 bases each). Trimming pared 3 bases from V and 4 bases from J, leaving 18 bases between. CDR1 is SGHTA and CDR2 is FQGNSA in the germline V gene. The CDR3 sequence is 16 residues long. The CDR3 here is CASSLLPGPGGETQYF. The CDR3 DNA follows: TGTGCCAGCAGCTTGCTACCGGGCCCTGGGGGAGAGACCCAGTACTTC.

This clonotype has just a few counts. The chain recombines TRBV2 with TRBJ1-1; D may be TRBD1 (5 bases). The ends were cut back, 7 bases at V and 6 bases at J, with 21 bases in the middle. Germline CDR1 is SNHLY and CDR2 is FYNNEI. The CDR3 spans 15 residues. CDR3 bases: TGTGCCAGCATCATAAGGAGGACACGAAACCCTGAAGCTTTCTTT. It yields the protein CASIIRRTRNPEAFF.

This clonotype was recorded many times. The chain couples TRBV7-2 to TRBJ2-1, with 11 bases aligning to TRBD2. Germline-derived CDR1 and CDR2 are SGHTA and FQGNSA. This CDR3 contains 17 residues. V trimming: 0 bases; J trimming: 3 bases; junction bases outside the gene matches: 4. The CDR3 DNA follows: TGTGCCAGCAGCTTAGCCCCTACTAGCGGGGGCTACAATGAGCAGTTCTTC. Translating it yields CASSLAPTSGGYNEQFF.

This clonotype was recorded many times. This chain connects TRBV12-3 or TRBV12-4 to TRBJ1-5; a weak D match, TRBD1 (6 bases). V lost 6 bases, J lost 1 base, and 16 bases lay in between. This CDR3 comprises 16 residues. This CDR3 is CASSIGSGASNQPQHF. Written as DNA, the CDR3 is TGTGCCAGCAGCATTGGCTCGGGGGCGAGCAATCAGCCCCAGCATTTT.

This clonotype has just a few counts. The V gene is TRBV29-1, the J gene TRBJ2-7; D possibly corresponds to TRBD1 (5 bases). From germline, CDR1 is SQVTM and CDR2 ANQGSEA. CDR3 size: 12 residues. V lost 5 bases and J lost 5, with 13 bases in between. The CDR3 sequence: CSVLPQGHEQYF. The CDR3 DNA reads as TGCAGCGTTCTCCCCCAGGGCCACGAGCAGTACTTC.